The rows below give T cell receptor beta chains drawn from one sample of a study of cytomegalovirus exposure and HLA in healthy donors. Libraries were prepared by immunoSEQ multiplex PCR; TCRdb keeps only in-frame clonotypes and omits some of them. The profile shows some 110,000 clones, 60% to 80% of them singletons. The sample was PBMCs. The source of these receptors is a middle-aged man in good health and CMV-seropositive. CDR3s include the opening cysteine and the closing phenylalanine or tryptophan. The D gene is left open where the match is weak. A clone size is listed for some rows: how often the clone was seen (once, few, many), or a class if it is expanded.

>TRBJ1-1|.|.|TRBV4-3
TGCGCCAGCAGCCAAGGTGGCGGAACCCTAGAAGCTTTCTTT
CASSQGGGTLEAFF
>TRBJ2-1|few|.|TRBV4-1
TGCGCCAGCAGCCAAGAGGGAGGGCAGTTCTTC
CASSQEGGQFF
>TRBJ2-5|.|TRBD2|TRBV5-6
TGTGCCACACAGACCGCTGCAGCGGGGGGGGAGACCCAGTACTTC
CATQTAAAGGETQYF
>TRBJ2-7|.|TRBD1|TRBV5-4
TGTGCCAGCAGGCAGACAGGGGGCGGCTACGAGCAGTACTTC
CASRQTGGGYEQYF
>TRBJ2-2|.|TRBD1|TRBV5-1
TGCGCCAGCAGCCCGGGACAGGGGGACACCGGGGAGCTGTTTTTT
CASSPGQGDTGELFF
>TRBJ2-1|.|.|TRBV5-1
TGCGCCAGCAGACGCTCCGGGGGTACCAATGAGCAGTTCTTC
CASRRSGGTNEQFF
>TRBJ2-7|few|TRBD1|TRBV29-1
TGCAGCGTTGAGGAGACAGGGCGATCCTACGAGCAGTACTTC
CSVEETGRSYEQYF
>TRBJ2-7|.|.|TRBV18
TGTGCCAGCGCAGAGGATGTATCCTACGAGCAGTACTTC
CASAEDVSYEQYF
>TRBJ2-5|few|TRBD1|TRBV2
TGTGCCAGCAGTGAACAGGGGGCGGGGGAGACCCAGTACTTC
CASSEQGAGETQYF
>TRBJ2-3|few|.|TRBV6-5
TGTGCCAGCAGCCCCGGGGTAGCCTACACAGATACGCAGTATTTT
CASSPGVAYTDTQYF
>TRBJ1-1|.|.|TRBV11-2
TGTGCCAGCAGCTTTGATTGGGCCTCCACTGAAGCTTTCTTT
CASSFDWASTEAFF
>TRBJ2-7|few|.|TRBV28
TGTGCCAGCAGTTTACGGGGGGCCAGATACGAGCAGTACTTC
CASSLRGARYEQYF
>TRBJ2-7|.|TRBD2|TRBV4-1
TGCGCCAGCAGCCAAGGAGAAGCGGGAGGTTACGAGCAGTACTTC
CASSQGEAGGYEQYF
>TRBJ2-1|.|TRBD1|TRBV28
TGTGCCAGCAGGTCTGCTACAGGGGGCACCTACAATGAGCAGTTCTTC
CASRSATGGTYNEQFF
>TRBJ1-1|.|.|TRBV7-8
TGTGCCAGCAGCAAAAGGGGGGGGTCTGGGATCACTGAAGCTTTCTTT
CASSKRGGSGITEAFF
>TRBJ1-4|few|.|TRBV5-1
TGCGCCAGCAGCGGAACAGGGAATTCTAATGAAAAACTGTTTTTT
CASSGTGNSNEKLFF
>TRBJ2-2|few|.|TRBV6-5
TGTGCCAGCAGTACCCTGGCGGGAATCACCGGGGAGCTGTTTTTT
CASSTLAGITGELFF
>TRBJ2-7|.|.|TRBV19
TGTGCCAGTAGTTTAGACCTCGAAACCTACGAGCAGTACTTC
CASSLDLETYEQYF
>TRBJ2-7|.|TRBD1|TRBV18
TGTGCCAGCTCACCCGGGACAGGGGTCGAGCAGTACTTC
CASSPGTGVEQYF
>TRBJ2-5|.|.|TRBV4-3
TGCGCCAGCAGCCAAGATCGAGGACAGAGGGAGACCCAGTACTTC
CASSQDRGQRETQYF
>TRBJ1-1|.|.|TRBV28
TGTGCCAGCAGTTTATGGGGGGGGCAAAGCGAAGCTTTCTTT
CASSLWGGQSEAFF
>TRBJ1-1|.|.|TRBV28
TGTGCCAGCAGTTTAGGGTGGAGGGGCACTGAAGCTTTCTTT
CASSLGWRGTEAFF
>TRBJ2-1|.|.|TRBV29-1
TGCAGCGTTGAAGATCTAGGGGGCAATGAGCAGTTCTTC
CSVEDLGGNEQFF
>TRBJ2-1|.|TRBD1|TRBV6-5
TGTGCCAGCAGTTCGGACAGGGCCGACAATGAGCAGTTCTTC
CASSSDRADNEQFF
>TRBJ1-1|.|TRBD1|TRBV28
TGTGCCAGCAGTCGCCCGGGACAGGGTCCGAACACTGAAGCTTTCTTT
CASSRPGQGPNTEAFF
>TRBJ1-4|.|.|TRBV28
TGTGCCAGCAGTCCCGCTAGGGAAAAACTGTTTTTT
CASSPAREKLFF
>TRBJ1-2|.|TRBD1|TRBV7-8
TGTGCCAGCAGCAGACCGGGACAGGGTAACTATGGCTACACCTTC
CASSRPGQGNYGYTF
>TRBJ2-2|.|.|TRBV27
TGTGCCAGCAGTCCTCCGGGAGCGAACACCGGGGAGCTGTTTTTT
CASSPPGANTGELFF
>TRBJ1-1|.|TRBD1|TRBV4-1
TGCGCCAGCAGCCACCCCCCACAGGGGTACACTGAAGCTTTCTTT
CASSHPPQGYTEAFF
>TRBJ1-5|.|.|TRBV6-6
TGTGCCAGCAGTACGGGGGGATATCAGCCCCAGCATTTT
CASSTGGYQPQHF
>TRBJ2-3|.|.|TRBV6-5
TGTGCCAGCAGCTGGGCAGCTACGCAGTATTTT
CASSWAATQYF
>TRBJ2-4|.|.|TRBV7-2
TGTGCCAGCAGCAGTGACAGACTAGCCAAAAACATTCAGTACTTC
CASSSDRLAKNIQYF
>TRBJ1-4|once|TRBD1|TRBV15
TGTGCCACCAGCAGAGCTGGGACAGGTTTAAGGGAAAAACTGTTTTTT
CATSRAGTGLREKLFF
>TRBJ2-7|.|TRBD2|TRBV10-3
TGTGCCATCAGTGTCAGTAGCGGGACTTACGAGCAGTACTTC
CAISVSSGTYEQYF
>TRBJ2-7|.|TRBD1|TRBV19
TGTGCCAGCAGTGACAGGGGGGGTTCCTACGAGCAGTACTTC
CASSDRGGSYEQYF
>TRBJ2-6|.|TRBD1|TRBV2
TGTGCCAGCAGTCTAGACAGGGTAGCTGGTACTGGGGCCAACGTCCTGACTTTC
CASSLDRVAGTGANVLTF
>TRBJ2-7|.|.|TRBV28
TGTGCCAGCAGTTTAAGAAAGGCAGGAGGCTACGAGCAGTACTTC
CASSLRKAGGYEQYF
>TRBJ1-1|.|.|TRBV11-3
TGTGCCAGCAGCTATCGTGAAGCTTTCTTT
CASSYREAFF
>TRBJ2-4|once|.|TRBV11-2
TGTGCCAGCAGCCGTCAGGGGCCAGCAACCAAAAACATTCAGTACTTC
CASSRQGPATKNIQYF
>TRBJ2-3|.|.|TRBV21-1
TGTGCCAGCAGGTTCGAGAAACTAGCGGGTACAGATACGCAGTATTTT
CASRFEKLAGTDTQYF
>TRBJ2-7|.|TRBD1|TRBV6-5
TGTGCCAGCAGTTACGGGGGACAGGGGTACGAGCAGTACTTC
CASSYGGQGYEQYF
>TRBJ2-7|.|.|TRBV11-3
TGTGCCAGCAGACGAGCGACTTACGAGCAGTACTTC
CASRRATYEQYF
>TRBJ2-1|.|TRBD2|TRBV5-1
TGCGCCAGCAGCGGGGGCGGGAGGGCCGTTTACGAGTTCTTC
CASSGGGRAVYEFF
>TRBJ2-1|.|.|TRBV27
TGTGCCAGCACCTTCGGGAGCGGCTACAATGAGCAGTTCTTC
CASTFGSGYNEQFF
>TRBJ2-1|.|TRBD2|TRBV5-8
TGTGCCAGCAGCCAAGGGGGACTAGCGGGGGTCTACTCCTACAATGAGCAGTTCTTC
CASSQGGLAGVYSYNEQFF
>TRBJ2-1|.|TRBD2|TRBV5-1
TGCGCCAGCAGCTTGGCCGGGACTAGCGGGCCAAGCTCCTACAATGAGCAGTTCTTC
CASSLAGTSGPSSYNEQFF
>TRBJ1-6|.|.|TRBV2
TGTGCCAGCCGAACGGACAGCGGGATTTCACCCCTCCACTTT
CASRTDSGISPLHF
>TRBJ2-3|few|TRBD2|TRBV7-2
TGTGCCAGCAGCTTAGTTAGCGGGGTCACAGATACGCAGTATTTT
CASSLVSGVTDTQYF
>TRBJ1-5|.|.|TRBV19
TGTGCCGGCGGGGTAGGGCCTCAGCCCCAGCATTTT
CAGGVGPQPQHF
>TRBJ2-3|few|TRBD2|TRBV13
TGTGCCAGCAGCTTTGCCCTAGCGGGGAGCACAGATACGCAGTATTTT
CASSFALAGSTDTQYF
>TRBJ1-4|.|.|TRBV18
TGTGCCAGCTCCGAGGGAGCCTCCAATGAAAAACTGTTTTTT
CASSEGASNEKLFF
>TRBJ1-4|.|TRBD1|TRBV11-3
TGTGCCAGCAGCTTAGATTACGAGGGGGCGAATGAAAAACTGTTTTTT
CASSLDYEGANEKLFF
>TRBJ1-2|.|.|TRBV28
TGTGCCAGCAGTTTAGTGGCAGTGACTAACTATGGCTACACCTTC
CASSLVAVTNYGYTF
>TRBJ2-3|.|.|TRBV13
TGTGCCAGCAGCTTGGAGGGAACAGATACGCAGTATTTT
CASSLEGTDTQYF
>TRBJ1-5|.|TRBD1|TRBV2
TGTGCCAGCAAGAACAGGGGGCTTGGGCAGCCCCAGCATTTT
CASKNRGLGQPQHF
>TRBJ1-2|.|.|TRBV29-1
TGCAGCGTTGTTCCCGGGATTGAAGGCTACACCTTC
CSVVPGIEGYTF
>TRBJ2-1|.|.|TRBV4-1
TGCGCCAGCAGCCAAACTACCGGACAGTTTCCTGGGGTCTTC
CASSQTTGQFPGVF
>TRBJ2-1|.|.|TRBV2
TGTGCCAGCAGTGAACCGGGAAATGAGCAGTTCTTC
CASSEPGNEQFF